The present TCR beta chain was sequenced within a study of T-cell reconstitution after alpha-beta-depleted transplantation in children. Unique molecular identifiers tagged the TCRbeta library. TCRdb fed the PCR reads into MiXCR, producing one record per CDR3 protein. The sample gives fewer than 700,000 distinct CDR3 sequences, 13% of which show up once; 2% to 2.5% is in the top ten. The germline V gene has CDR1 SGHKS and CDR2 YYEKEE (reference sequence). The V end was cut by 3 bases, the J end by 0 bases, with 11 bases between. The CDR3 spans 15 residues. Study observations and caveats: High day-60 TCRbeta diversity in some patients came from surviving recipient T cells and thymic progenitors. Roughly two months post-transplant, alpha-beta T cells reportedly originated from several hundred graft clones that had expanded. Counts and diversity of T cells one year after transplant came mostly from newly produced T cells.

This clonotype appeared a few times. The antigen is not known. The receptor comes from a male patient between 10 and 17 years old who had a stem cell transplant for acute myeloid leukemia, so the T cells may come from the graft donor. The sample in question was PBMCs, mostly from graft donor cells, obtained 360 days after TCRalphabeta/CD19-depleted stem cell transplant. The rearrangement uses TRBV5-5 and TRBJ2-3; D is uncertain. The CDR3 sequence is CASSSQDASTDTQYF. CDR3 nucleotide sequence: TGTGCCAGCAGCTCCCAGGACGCGAGCACAGATACGCAGTATTTT. Using reference TRBV5-5 and TRBJ2-3 for the parts outside the CDR3, the full variable domain is DAGVTQSPTHLIKTRGQQVTLRCSPISGHKSVSWYQQVLGQGPQFIFQYYEKEERGRGNFPDRFSARQFPNYSSELNVNALLLGDSALYLCASSSQDASTDTQYFGPGTRLTVL.